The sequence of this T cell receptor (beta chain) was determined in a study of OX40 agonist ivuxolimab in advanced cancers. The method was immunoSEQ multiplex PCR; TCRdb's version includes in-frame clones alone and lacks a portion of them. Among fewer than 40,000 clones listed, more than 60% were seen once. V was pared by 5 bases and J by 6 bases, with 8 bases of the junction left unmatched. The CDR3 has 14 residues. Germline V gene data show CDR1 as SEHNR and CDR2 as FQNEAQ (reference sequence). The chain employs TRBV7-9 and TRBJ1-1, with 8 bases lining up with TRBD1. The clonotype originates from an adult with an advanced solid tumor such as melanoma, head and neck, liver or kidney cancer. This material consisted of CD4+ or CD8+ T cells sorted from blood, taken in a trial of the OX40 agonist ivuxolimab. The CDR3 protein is CASSHKGTGSEAFF. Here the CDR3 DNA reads TGTGCCAGCAGCCATAAGGGGACAGGCTCTGAAGCTTTCTTT.